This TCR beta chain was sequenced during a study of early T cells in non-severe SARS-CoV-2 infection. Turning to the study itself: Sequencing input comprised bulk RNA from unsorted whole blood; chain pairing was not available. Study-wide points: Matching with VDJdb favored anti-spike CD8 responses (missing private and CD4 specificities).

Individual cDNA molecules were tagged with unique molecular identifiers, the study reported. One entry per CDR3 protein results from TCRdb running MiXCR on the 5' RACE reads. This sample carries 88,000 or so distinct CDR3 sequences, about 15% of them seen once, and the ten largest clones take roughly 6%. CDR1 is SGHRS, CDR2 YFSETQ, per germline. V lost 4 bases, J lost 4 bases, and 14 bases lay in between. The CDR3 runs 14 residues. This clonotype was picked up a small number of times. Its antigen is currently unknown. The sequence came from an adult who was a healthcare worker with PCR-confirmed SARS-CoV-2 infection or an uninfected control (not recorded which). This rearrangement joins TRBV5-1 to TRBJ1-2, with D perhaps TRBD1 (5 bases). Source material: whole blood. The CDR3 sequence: CASSGQGGTYGYTF. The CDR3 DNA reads TGCGCCAGCAGCGGTCAGGGAGGTACCTATGGCTACACCTTC.